These 13 T cell receptor beta chains came from one sample sequenced in a study of breast tumors, draining lymph nodes, adjacent tissues (dated by TCRdb to between 2015 and 2016). The library was obtained by multiplex PCR. Sequencing took place on an Illumina HiSeq 2000. Using fastp trimming at Q25 and MiXCR clonotype assembly, TCRdb reanalyzed the public sequencing data and kept in-frame beta chains. Rows with one shared CDR3 protein collapse into an entry with the most common genes and DNA. The sample has 140,000 to 150,000 distinct CDR3 sequences on record, about 30% of them singletons. The ten biggest clones cover approximately 2.2% of the sample. Lymph node samples came from the axillary draining lymph nodes of breast cancer patients. The sample consisted of axillary lymph node tissue. The receptor set was obtained from a female donor with breast cancer. Some clones in this sample may be carry-over from other donors' samples.

This rearrangement joins TRBV20-1 to TRBJ2-7, with D perhaps matching TRBD1 or TRBD2 (5 bases each). V gave up 4 bases and J gave up 4 bases, with 17 bases separating them. This CDR3 contains 14 residues. The V gene's germline CDR1 is DFQATT and CDR2 SNEGSKA (reference sequence). The CDR3 nucleotides are TGCAGTGCTAAACGTGACGGGGCCGGGTACGAGCAGTACTTC. It yields the protein CSAKRDGAGYEQYF.

This clonotype was seen repeatedly, ten times or more. The chain links TRBV4-2 to TRBJ1-4; D uncertain. Looked up from germline, CDR1 is LGHNA and CDR2 is YNFKEQ. Trimming stripped 2 bases from V and 6 bases from J, with 10 bases between. The CDR3 contains 14 residues. The CDR3 region is CASSQIGKDEKLFF. CDR3 in DNA: TGTGCCAGCAGCCAAATCGGGAAGGATGAAAAACTGTTTTTT.

The chain couples TRBV28 to TRBJ2-4, with unresolved D. CDR3 size: 16 residues. CDR1 MDHEN and CDR2 SYDVKM come from the germline V gene. V was trimmed by 5 bases and J by 2 bases, leaving 16 bases between them. The chain's CDR3 is CASSPPGPQTKNIQYF. The CDR3 nucleotides read TGTGCCAGCAGTCCACCCGGGCCCCAAACCAAAAACATTCAGTACTTC.

There are many counts of this clonotype. V usage is TRBV24-1 and J usage is TRBJ2-1; D might be TRBD1 or TRBD2, each matching 5 bases. Trimming took off 4 bases at V and 0 bases at J, with 12 bases between the two ends. CDR1 KGHDR and CDR2 SFDVKD come from the germline V gene. The CDR3 consists of 16 residues. Here the CDR3 reads CATSDPAGSSYNEQFF. DNA of the CDR3: TGTGCCACCAGTGACCCCGCAGGGAGCTCCTACAATGAGCAGTTCTTC.

In its sample, this clonotype was seen many times. The chain joins TRBV4-1 to TRBJ1-4, with D maybe TRBD1 (5 bases). The CDR3 has 17 amino acids. The germline V gene encodes CDR1 MGHRA and CDR2 YSYEKL. Trimming stripped 0 bases from V and 0 bases from J, with 11 bases between. Here the CDR3 reads CASSQDLEGPTNEKLFF. The CDR3 nucleotides read TGCGCCAGCAGCCAAGATTTGGAGGGGCCAACTAATGAAAAACTGTTTTTT.

This clonotype came up many times. This sequence joins TRBV5-1 and TRBJ2-5; the match to TRBD1 covers 9 bases. The CDR3 has 14 residues. Trimming at V came to 4 bases and at J to 8 bases, leaving 9 bases not matched to a gene. Germline CDR1 is SGHRS and CDR2 is YFSETQ. CDR3 amino acids: CASSTGTGWDTQYF. As DNA, the CDR3 is TGCGCCAGCAGCACGGGGACAGGGTGGGACACCCAGTACTTC.

At least ten counts were recorded for this clonotype. The genes are TRBV6-5 and TRBJ2-7, with D possibly TRBD1 on 6 matching bases. The CDR3 is made up of 13 amino acids. Trimming shortened V by 2 bases and J by 7 bases, and 12 bases separated the two germline ends. CDR1 MNHEY and CDR2 SVGAGI come from the germline V gene. The CDR3 DNA sequence: TGTGCCAGCAGTTACATGCAGGGGAGAGAGCAGTACTTC. Amino acid sequence: CASSYMQGREQYF.

This clonotype has a count of ten or more. The chain employs TRBV18 and TRBJ1-2; D unclear. The germline gives CDR1 KGHSH, CDR2 LQKENI. There are 14 residues in the CDR3. V dropped 0 bases and J dropped 8 bases, with 13 bases sitting between them. CDR3 DNA sequence: TGTGCCAGCTCACCACCGTCAGCTACTGGCGGCTACACCTTC. It yields the protein CASSPPSATGGYTF.

This clonotype was detected a few times. A read error may be the cause here, since a much bigger clone is one base away. The rearrangement uses TRBV5-6 and TRBJ2-3; D call uncertain. The CDR3 consists of 17 residues. The V end lost 4 bases, the J end lost 0 bases, and 18 bases lay between the germline ends. Germline-derived CDR1 and CDR2 are SGHDT and YYEEEE. This CDR3 is CASSPKWALGSTDTQYF. The CDR3, as DNA: TGTGCCAGCAGCCCGAAATGGGCGCTTGGGAGCACAGATACGCAGTATTTT.

The chain combines TRBV5-8 with TRBJ1-1; no clear D. With 1 base removed from V and 7 bases from J, the gap between germline ends came to 5 bases. This CDR3 is 11 amino acids long. Germline CDR1 reads SGHTS; CDR2 reads YDEGEE. CDR3 protein: CASSLIREAFF. In DNA, the CDR3 is TGTGCCAGCAGCTTGATTCGTGAAGCTTTCTTT.

There are many counts of this clonotype. This sequence joins TRBV19 and TRBJ1-6; D remains unclear. The germline CDR1 and CDR2 sequences are LNHDA and SQIVND (reference sequence). Trimming took off 3 bases at V and 5 bases at J, with 8 bases between the two ends. There are 14 residues in the CDR3. CDR3 bases: TGTGCCAGTAGTATTAACGGGGATAATTCACCCCTCCACTTT. The encoded protein is CASSINGDNSPLHF. Full variable domain (missing parts from reference TRBV19 and TRBJ1-6): DGGITQSPKYLFRKEGQNVTLSCEQNLNHDAMYWYRQDPGQGLRLIYYSQIVNDFQKGDIAEGYSVSREKKESFPLTVTSAQKNPTAFYLCASSINGDNSPLHFGNGTRLTVT.

About this clonotype itself: Just one base apart from a much larger clone, this may be a read error. V and J are TRBV7-2 and TRBJ1-1; maybe TRBD1 (5 bases). Germline-derived CDR1 and CDR2 are SGHTA and FQGNSA. The CDR3 consists of 14 residues. The CDR3 region is CARSLALQGAEAFF. The CDR3 nucleotides read TGTGCCAGAAGCTTAGCGCTCCAGGGCGCTGAAGCTTTCTTT.

Concerning this clonotype: A junction boundary mismatches the germline segment, possibly from a read error. V usage is TRBV20-1 and J usage is TRBJ2-7; D is ambiguous. This CDR3 contains 8 residues. In germline, CDR1 is DFQATT, CDR2 SNEGSKA (reference sequence). The CDR3 DNA reads as TGTAGTGCGGACGGGCAGTACTTC. This gives the protein CSADGQYF.